The 10 T cell receptor beta chains in this list originate from one sample, sequenced in a study of monozygotic twins with inflammatory bowel disease. TCRdb reanalyzed the 5' RACE reads and collapses them to one entry per CDR3 protein, without DNA. Its table records approximately 210,000 distinct CDR3 sequences. The sequencing input was blood. Receptor source: a human donor with ulcerative colitis or Crohn's disease, or a healthy co-twin of an affected twin (not recorded which).

The V gene is TRBV7-6, the J gene TRBJ1-2. Germline assignment: CDR1 SGHVS and CDR2 FNYEAQ. CDR3 length: 13 amino acids. The CDR3 protein is CASRPSDNYGYTF.

The chain has TRBV5-1 and TRBJ2-7; TCRdb indicates TRBD1, and absent DNA this call remains unverified. The germline gives CDR1 SGHRS, CDR2 YFSETQ. This CDR3 has 16 amino acids. The CDR3 spells CASSPRGLPTNYEQYF. Using reference TRBV5-1 and TRBJ2-7 for the parts outside the CDR3, the full variable domain is KAGVTQTPRYLIKTRGQQVTLSCSPISGHRSVSWYQQTPGQGLQFLFEYFSETQRNKGNFPGRFSGRQFSNSRSEMNVSTLELGDSALYLCASSPRGLPTNYEQYFGPGTRLTVT.

The chain couples TRBV7-9 to TRBJ1-1; without DNA, the TCRdb call of TRBD1 cannot be checked. Germline loops: CDR1 SEHNR, CDR2 FQNEAQ (reference sequence). The CDR3 has 14 amino acids. CDR3 region: CASSGRGRGTKAFF.

This chain joins TRBV7-2 and TRBJ1-5; TCRdb's D gene call, TRBD1, goes unchecked for lack of DNA. The CDR3 loop spans 14 amino acids. Germline V lookup: CDR1 SGHTA, CDR2 FQGNSA. CDR3 amino acids: CASSLDRSNQPQHF.

CDR3 sequence: CASSYGQTNLYEQYF. The chain links TRBV6-5 to TRBJ2-7; the TRBD1 assignment by TCRdb is unverifiable without DNA. The CDR3 has 15 amino acids. In germline, CDR1 is MNHEY, CDR2 SVGAGI.

The chain carries TRBV12-3 or TRBV12-4 and TRBJ2-2; the TCRdb D gene call, TRBD2, has no DNA to confirm it. The CDR3 covers 15 residues. The chain's CDR3 is CASSLQEVNTGELFF.

This chain links TRBV30 with TRBJ2-3. Germline V gene lookup returns CDR1 GTSNPN and CDR2 SVGIG (reference sequence). This CDR3 region has 13 residues. This CDR3 is CAWSAVETDTQYF.

The V and J genes are TRBV28 and TRBJ1-6; TCRdb calls TRBD1, which cannot be checked without DNA. The CDR3 runs to 15 residues. The V gene's germline CDR1 is MDHEN and CDR2 SYDVKM. CDR3 sequence reads: CASSSPEFYNSPLHF.

This chain connects TRBV28 to TRBJ2-7; without DNA, the TCRdb call of TRBD2 cannot be checked. This CDR3 is built from 14 residues. Germline CDR1 reads MDHEN; CDR2 reads SYDVKM. The CDR3 sequence: CASRKWAGVDEQYF.

The V gene is TRBV29-1, the J gene TRBJ1-6; TCRdb's assignment of TRBD1 cannot be checked, as there is no DNA. This CDR3 is 13 amino acids long. The germline V gene encodes CDR1 SQVTM and CDR2 ANQGSEA. CDR3 region: CSVRDSRASPLHF.